The TCR beta chain described here comes from a study of vaccination and CD4 T cells after COVID-19. The wider study: Controls used CEFX viral epitopes (positive), HIV-1 Nef peptides (negative), or no peptide.

To note about this clonotype: Its target is unknown.

The treatment here: roughly 10-day PBMC culture with coronavirus spike peptide pools or control peptides (ViraFEST assay). An unexposed donor provided the CD4+ T cells, which were collected before the COVID-19 pandemic (2011-2018). TCR sequencing followed the expansion of antigen-specific T cells with peptide pools in ViraFEST. Broader study findings: Only post-vaccination samples contained a median approximately 84% of the reactive clones in convalescent patients.

Sequencing of the DNA from cultured CD4+ T cells was carried out with the Oncomine TCR Beta short-read assay. TCRdb redid the calling of the PCR reads with MiXCR, one entry per CDR3 protein. The sample includes several thousand distinct CDR3 sequences, over 35% of them seen just once. The TCR comes from a human donor in good health. The specimen was CD4+ T cells from blood, cultured in vitro.

CDR3 protein: CASSTSTGRDTEAFF. The CDR3, as DNA: TGTGCCAGCAGTACCTCAACAGGGAGGGACACTGAAGCTTTCTTT. The chain combines TRBV6-1 with TRBJ1-1; D is perhaps TRBD1 (6 bases). With 5 bases removed from V and 3 bases from J, the gap between germline ends came to 16 bases. Germline V gives CDR1 MNHNS, CDR2 SASEGT. This CDR3 contains 15 residues.